These T cell receptor beta chains were read from a single sample in a study of early T cells in non-severe SARS-CoV-2 infection. TCRdb analysed the 5' RACE reads with MiXCR anew, one entry per CDR3 protein. The sample contains about 37,000 distinct CDR3 sequences, about 5.3% of which appear only once. Sequenced material: whole blood. Every receptor here comes from an adult who was a healthcare worker with PCR-confirmed SARS-CoV-2 infection or an uninfected control (not recorded which). Each CDR3 is given with its conserved first and last residue. D genes are given only for firm matches. Where a row states a size, it is once, few, many or the class of an expanded clone; other rows omit it.

clone size	V gene	D gene	J gene	CDR3 DNA	CDR3 protein
few	TRBV11-2	TRBD2	TRBJ2-7	TGTGCCAGCAGCCCTCAGCCGGGACTACTCACCTACGAGCAGTACTTC	CASSPQPGLLTYEQYF
many	TRBV6-6	.	TRBJ2-6	TGTGCCAGCATCGACCGGTACTCTGGGGCCAACGTCCTGACTTTC	CASIDRYSGANVLTF
.	TRBV12-3/TRBV12-4	.	TRBJ2-6	TGTGCCAGCAGTCCCCGAGGACCCGCCTCTGGGGCCAACGTCCTGACTTTC	CASSPRGPASGANVLTF
.	TRBV9	.	TRBJ2-5	TGTGCCAGCAGCGTGGCGGGGCGCCAAGAGACCCAGTACTTC	CASSVAGRQETQYF
many	TRBV9	TRBD1	TRBJ2-7	TGTGCCAGCAGCGCTGGGCTCGGCGGCCAGGGGGAAGGGGAGCAGTACTTC	CASSAGLGGQGEGEQYF
.	TRBV12-3/TRBV12-4	.	TRBJ2-1	TGTGCCAGCACCTCGGCCGGCCCGACTTACAATGAGCAGTTCTTC	CASTSAGPTYNEQFF
.	TRBV4-2	.	TRBJ2-1	TGTGCCAGCAGCCAAAGTCGGGGGACTGACAATGAGCAGTTCTTC	CASSQSRGTDNEQFF
many	TRBV7-8	TRBD2	TRBJ2-1	TGTGCCAGCAGCTCTACTAGCGGTCGGAGGGATGAGCAGTTCTTC	CASSSTSGRRDEQFF
many	TRBV6-6	.	TRBJ1-5	TGTGCCAGCAACACACAGGGCGGCAATCAGCCCCAGCATTTT	CASNTQGGNQPQHF
many	TRBV12-5	.	TRBJ1-1	TGTGCTAGTGGTTTGGTATTGGGGGCCACTGAAGCTTTCTTT	CASGLVLGATEAFF
.	TRBV18	.	TRBJ1-1	TGTGCCAGCTCACCCAACACCCTAAGGGACACTGAAGCTTTCTTT	CASSPNTLRDTEAFF
many	TRBV19	TRBD2	TRBJ2-7	TGTGCCAGTAGTATCGCTAGCGGGAGCGGGGAGCAGTACTTC	CASSIASGSGEQYF
many	TRBV28	TRBD2	TRBJ2-3	TGTGCCAGCCCGCCTAGCGGGAGGGGCACAGATACGCAGTATTTT	CASPPSGRGTDTQYF
many	TRBV4-2	TRBD2	TRBJ2-3	TGTGCCAGCAGCCAAGTTCTCAGCGGGGGGCCGGGAGATACGCAGTATTTT	CASSQVLSGGPGDTQYF
few	TRBV3-1	.	TRBJ1-2	TGTGCCAGCAGCCAAGCTCAAGGGGGTCAAAGTGGCTACACCTTC	CASSQAQGGQSGYTF
.	TRBV4-2	.	TRBJ2-1	TGTGCCAGCTCTCCCGGACGGGATAATGAGCAGTTCTTC	CASSPGRDNEQFF
many	TRBV12-3/TRBV12-4	TRBD2	TRBJ2-3	TGTGCCAGCAACCCAGCGGGGGGCCTAGATACGCAGTATTTT	CASNPAGGLDTQYF
many	TRBV20-1	TRBD1	TRBJ1-2	TGCAGTGCTAGCGGCGGGACAGGCTATGGCTACACCTTC	CSASGGTGYGYTF
.	TRBV28	TRBD1	TRBJ1-1	TGTGCCAGCAGTTTAGGGGGACAGTCGATGAACACTGAAGCTTTCTTT	CASSLGGQSMNTEAFF
many	TRBV7-6	.	TRBJ2-5	TGTGCCAGCAGCTTAGCGCTGGAGACCCAGTACTTC	CASSLALETQYF
.	TRBV12-3/TRBV12-4	TRBD2	TRBJ2-5	TGTGCCAGCAGCCCGCTCGGGGGGGCCGAAGAGACCCAGTACTTC	CASSPLGGAEETQYF
many	TRBV7-6	.	TRBJ1-4	TGTGCCAGCAGCCCGACACCTCTTAGGCGAGAAAAACTGTTTTTT	CASSPTPLRREKLFF
many	TRBV7-2	.	TRBJ2-1	TGTGCCAGCAGCTTTTACAATGAGCAGTTCTTC	CASSFYNEQFF
.	TRBV27	.	TRBJ2-7	TGTGCCAGCAGAGGACGGATTACCTACGAGCAGTACTTC	CASRGRITYEQYF
many	TRBV25-1	TRBD2	TRBJ2-1	TGTGCCAGCAGTGGAACAGGCGGGGGATACAATGAGCAGTTCTTC	CASSGTGGGYNEQFF
many	TRBV5-1	.	TRBJ2-5	TGCGCCAGCCATTCCCAAGAGACCCAGTACTTC	CASHSQETQYF
few	TRBV3-1	.	TRBJ1-1	TGTGCCAGCAGCCCCCGTCCTACGGGGGCTGAAGCTTTCTTT	CASSPRPTGAEAFF
few	TRBV28	.	TRBJ2-7	TGTGCCAGCACCTTGGACCGTAAGCGCGAGCAGTACTTC	CASTLDRKREQYF
many	TRBV12-3/TRBV12-4	TRBD1	TRBJ1-2	TGTGCCAGCAGCCGGGGACAGAACTATGGCTACACCTTC	CASSRGQNYGYTF
few	TRBV7-9	TRBD1	TRBJ2-2	TGTGCCAGTGGACAGGCGAACACCGGGGAGCTGTTTTTT	CASGQANTGELFF
many	TRBV7-8	.	TRBJ2-2	TGTGCCAGCAGCTTAGGGACGACCACCGGGGAGCTGTTTTTT	CASSLGTTTGELFF
many	TRBV19	.	TRBJ2-3	TGTGCCAGTAAGGAGGTTACTAGCACAGATACGCAGTATTTT	CASKEVTSTDTQYF
many	TRBV4-1	.	TRBJ2-7	TGCGCCAGCAGCCAAAAACAGGGTTCAGCCTACGAGCAGTACTTC	CASSQKQGSAYEQYF
many	TRBV28	.	TRBJ1-5	TGTGCCAGCATCAAACCGGGAGATCAGCCCCAGCATTTT	CASIKPGDQPQHF
.	TRBV11-2	.	TRBJ2-2	TGTGCCAGCAGCTTAGTCTTCAGCTCGAACACCGGGGAGCTGTTTTTT	CASSLVFSSNTGELFF
few	TRBV6-2/TRBV6-3	TRBD1	TRBJ2-7	TGTGCCAGCAACCCGGGACAGGCATCCTACGAGCAGTACTTC	CASNPGQASYEQYF
many	TRBV20-1	TRBD2	TRBJ2-3	TGCAGTGCCCATCATAGCGGGAGGGGCACAGATACGCAGTATTTT	CSAHHSGRGTDTQYF
.	TRBV11-2	.	TRBJ2-1	TGTGCCAGCACCCACGGCGGGACAAGCTCCTACAATGAGCAGTTCTTC	CASTHGGTSSYNEQFF
few	TRBV6-6	.	TRBJ2-7	TGTGCCAGCAGTACCGAGGCGAACTCCGAGCAGTACTTC	CASSTEANSEQYF
.	TRBV2	TRBD2	TRBJ2-1	TGTGCCAGCAGTGATCGAACTAGCGGGAGAAATGAGCAGTTCTTC	CASSDRTSGRNEQFF
.	TRBV29-1	.	TRBJ1-2	TGCAGCGTTAGACTGGACAGTCACTATGGCTACACCTTC	CSVRLDSHYGYTF
many	TRBV28	TRBD1	TRBJ2-2	TGTGCCAGCAGTTTATGGCAGGGGGACACCGGGGAGCTGTTTTTT	CASSLWQGDTGELFF
many	TRBV20-1	TRBD2	TRBJ2-1	TGCAGTGCCAGGGGACTAGCGGCAACTACTTACAATGAGCAGTTCTTC	CSARGLAATTYNEQFF
.	TRBV2	.	TRBJ2-2	TGTGCCAGCAGAACACGGGTTGGCGGGGAGCTGTTTTTT	CASRTRVGGELFF
many	TRBV19	TRBD1	TRBJ1-5	TGTGCCAGCACAAGGACAGGGGTGGATCAGCCCCAGCATTTT	CASTRTGVDQPQHF
many	TRBV12-3/TRBV12-4	.	TRBJ1-4	TGTGCCAGCAGTTTAGCTGAAGCAACTAATGAAAAACTGTTTTTT	CASSLAEATNEKLFF
many	TRBV24-1	.	TRBJ2-1	TGTGCCACCAGTGGGGGTAGCGGAAGCTCCTACAATGAGCAGTTCTTC	CATSGGSGSSYNEQFF
few	TRBV7-7	.	TRBJ2-5	TGTGCTAGCAGCTTACGGCCTCAGGAGACCCAGTACTTC	CASSLRPQETQYF
many	TRBV5-1	.	TRBJ2-2	TGCGCCAGCAGCTTGGAAGGGTACCCGAACACCGGGGAGCTGTTTTTT	CASSLEGYPNTGELFF
many	TRBV27	TRBD2	TRBJ2-5	TGTGCCAGCAGTTTATATGGCGGGAGGGGCCTTGCGCAAGAGACCCAGTACTTC	CASSLYGGRGLAQETQYF
.	TRBV12-2	.	TRBJ1-5	TGTGCAAGTCGCTTGACAGGGCTAGGCAATCAGCCCCAGCATTTT	CASRLTGLGNQPQHF
many	TRBV6-2/TRBV6-3	TRBD2	TRBJ2-1	TGTGCCAGCAGTTACCAGGTCCTAGCGGGAGATATTTTCTTC	CASSYQVLAGDIFF
few	TRBV27	TRBD2	TRBJ2-1	TGTGCCAGCAGTTTTTTGTTAGCGGGACCCAATGAGCAGTTCTTC	CASSFLLAGPNEQFF
many	TRBV7-2	TRBD1	TRBJ2-2	TGTGCCAGCAGCGGAAACAGGGGCGGCACCGGGGAGCTGTTTTTT	CASSGNRGGTGELFF